These T cell receptor beta chains were read from a single sample in a study of CD8+ T cells in alopecia areata. Assay: immunoSEQ multiplex PCR; the TCRdb copy retains only in-frame clones and omits some. The table has under 35,000 clones, about three quarters seen once. The specimen was NKG2D-low CD8+ T cells sorted from blood. The receptors derive from a human donor with alopecia areata. Each CDR3 is given with its conserved first and last residue. Fields, in order: D gene, clone size, V gene, J gene, CDR3 DNA, CDR3 protein. D genes are given only for firm matches. Size is omitted from some rows. Given values are once, few, many or a class for expanded clones.

D: NA
size: NA
V: TRBV7-2
J: TRBJ2-3
DNA: TGTGCCAGCAGCAGGGTCAACGAGGCAGATACGCAGTATTTT
CDR3: CASSRVNEADTQYF

D: NA
size: NA
V: TRBV11-2
J: TRBJ2-5
DNA: TGTGCCAGCAGGCTATCTGGAGGGGGACAAGAGACCCAGTACTTC
CDR3: CASRLSGGGQETQYF

D: NA
size: NA
V: TRBV4-2
J: TRBJ2-7
DNA: TGTGCCAGCAGCCAAGATCAAGGGTCCTCCTACGAGCAGTACTTC
CDR3: CASSQDQGSSYEQYF

D: NA
size: NA
V: TRBV4-3
J: TRBJ2-7
DNA: TGCGCCAGCAGCCAAAAATTGACAGGTTACGAGCAGTACTTC
CDR3: CASSQKLTGYEQYF

D: NA
size: NA
V: TRBV29-1
J: TRBJ2-1
DNA: TGCAGCGTTGTTATAGTGGATGAGCAGTTCTTC
CDR3: CSVVIVDEQFF

D: TRBD1
size: few
V: TRBV6-4
J: TRBJ2-7
DNA: TGTGCCAGCAGTGACGAGGCAGGGGGACAGGACGAGCAGTACTTC
CDR3: CASSDEAGGQDEQYF

D: NA
size: NA
V: TRBV30
J: TRBJ2-2
DNA: TGTGCCTGGAGTGGGGGGGTCACCGGGGAGCTGTTTTTT
CDR3: CAWSGGVTGELFF

D: NA
size: NA
V: TRBV6-1
J: TRBJ1-3
DNA: TGTGCCAGCAGTCAAGGACCAACTTCGGCGGGAAACACCATATATTTT
CDR3: CASSQGPTSAGNTIYF

D: TRBD2
size: NA
V: TRBV6-6
J: TRBJ2-3
DNA: TGTGCCAGTGATCCTAGCGGGGACGGGACAGATACGCAGTATTTT
CDR3: CASDPSGDGTDTQYF

D: TRBD2
size: NA
V: TRBV9
J: TRBJ2-5
DNA: TGTGCCAGCAGCGTAGGTACTAGCGGGGCCTGGGAGACCCAGTACTTC
CDR3: CASSVGTSGAWETQYF

D: TRBD2
size: NA
V: TRBV30
J: TRBJ2-1
DNA: TGTGCCTGGAGTTTGGCTAGCGGGGGGGAATACAATGAGCAGTTCTTC
CDR3: CAWSLASGGEYNEQFF

D: NA
size: NA
V: TRBV29-1
J: TRBJ2-7
DNA: TGCAGCGCCCGGCGGGACACCTCCTACGAGCAGTACTTC
CDR3: CSARRDTSYEQYF

D: NA
size: NA
V: TRBV6-1
J: TRBJ2-5
DNA: TGTGCCAGCAGTGAACGAGGCGGGGTAGAGACCCAGTACTTC
CDR3: CASSERGGVETQYF

D: NA
size: NA
V: TRBV5-4
J: TRBJ2-5
DNA: TGTGCCAGCAGTTCCACCGACTTCATTTTGTACCAAGAGACCCAGTACTTC
CDR3: CASSSTDFILYQETQYF

D: NA
size: NA
V: TRBV15
J: TRBJ2-2
DNA: TGTGCCACCAGCAGAGAGAACGGGGAGCTGTTTTTT
CDR3: CATSRENGELFF

D: NA
size: NA
V: TRBV5-1
J: TRBJ2-5
DNA: TGCGCCAGCAGCTTGGAACTGCAAGAGACCCAGTACTTC
CDR3: CASSLELQETQYF

D: TRBD1
size: NA
V: TRBV4-1
J: TRBJ2-7
DNA: TGCGCCAGCAGCCAAGTACAGGGGGCGAACTACGAGCAGTACTTC
CDR3: CASSQVQGANYEQYF

D: TRBD2
size: NA
V: TRBV6-1
J: TRBJ2-7
DNA: TGTGCCAGCAGTGAGCCTAGCGGGACCTCCGAGCAGTACTTC
CDR3: CASSEPSGTSEQYF

D: TRBD2
size: NA
V: TRBV7-6
J: TRBJ2-3
DNA: TGTGCCAGCAGCTTAGTAAGCGGGAGCGTCTCAGATACGCAGTATTTT
CDR3: CASSLVSGSVSDTQYF

D: TRBD1
size: NA
V: TRBV27
J: TRBJ2-7
DNA: TGTGCCAGCAGTTTGGTTCGGAGGGACAGGCACGAGCAGTACTTC
CDR3: CASSLVRRDRHEQYF

D: NA
size: few
V: TRBV6-4
J: TRBJ1-2
DNA: TGTGCCAGCAAGATCGGTACTGAGGCTAACTATGGCTACACCTTC
CDR3: CASKIGTEANYGYTF

D: TRBD2
size: NA
V: TRBV30
J: TRBJ2-5
DNA: TGTGCCTGGGAACCCGGACTAGCCGGAGAGACCCAGTACTTC
CDR3: CAWEPGLAGETQYF

D: TRBD1
size: NA
V: TRBV19
J: TRBJ2-7
DNA: TGTGCCAGCGGACAGGGCACCTACGAGCAGTACTTC
CDR3: CASGQGTYEQYF

D: NA
size: once
V: TRBV5-1
J: TRBJ2-3
DNA: TGCGCCAGCAGCAACACGGGCGGGGATACGCAGTATTTT
CDR3: CASSNTGGDTQYF

D: TRBD2
size: NA
V: TRBV29-1
J: TRBJ2-2
DNA: TGCAGCGCAGCGGGAGTCGACACCGGGGAGCTGTTTTTT
CDR3: CSAAGVDTGELFF

D: TRBD2
size: NA
V: TRBV7-2
J: TRBJ2-7
DNA: TGTGCCAGCAGTACTGGGACTAGCACATACTACGAGCAGTACTTC
CDR3: CASSTGTSTYYEQYF

D: TRBD2
size: NA
V: TRBV27
J: TRBJ2-3
DNA: TGTGCCAGCAGTCCAAGGACTAGCGGGAGGGTGGATACGCAGTATTTT
CDR3: CASSPRTSGRVDTQYF

D: NA
size: few
V: TRBV6-6
J: TRBJ2-7
DNA: TGTGCCAGCAGTTTCAGGACGTACGAGCAGTACTTC
CDR3: CASSFRTYEQYF

D: NA
size: once
V: TRBV30
J: TRBJ2-1
DNA: TGTGCCTGGACCACTAAACAGGTCTCCTACAATGAGCAGTTCTTC
CDR3: CAWTTKQVSYNEQFF

D: NA
size: NA
V: TRBV27
J: TRBJ2-3
DNA: TGTGCCAGCAGAAGGTTTCTAGAGAGCACAGATACGCAGTATTTT
CDR3: CASRRFLESTDTQYF

D: NA
size: few
V: TRBV4-3
J: TRBJ2-1
DNA: TGCGCCAGCAGCCAAGATCCCCAGGGGAAAATTAATGAGCAGTTCTTC
CDR3: CASSQDPQGKINEQFF

D: NA
size: NA
V: TRBV4-1
J: TRBJ1-1
DNA: TGCGCCAGTGGCCCACGCGGTGGCACTGAAGCTTTCTTT
CDR3: CASGPRGGTEAFF

D: TRBD2
size: NA
V: TRBV11-2
J: TRBJ2-1
DNA: TGTGCCAGCAGCTTGCTGATAGCGGGGGGGTATGAGCAGTTCTTC
CDR3: CASSLLIAGGYEQFF

D: NA
size: NA
V: TRBV6-6
J: TRBJ2-7
DNA: TGTGCCAGCCAGGACGCCTACGAGCAGTACTTC
CDR3: CASQDAYEQYF

D: NA
size: NA
V: TRBV6-1
J: TRBJ1-6
DNA: TGTGCCAGCAGTGAGGAAAGCGCAAATAATTCACCCCTCCACTTT
CDR3: CASSEESANNSPLHF

D: NA
size: NA
V: TRBV19
J: TRBJ2-7
DNA: TGTGCCAGTAGTATGACTAGTGGTTCCTACGAGCAGTACTTC
CDR3: CASSMTSGSYEQYF

D: NA
size: few
V: TRBV30
J: TRBJ2-7
DNA: TGTGCCTTCGGGACCTCCTACGAGCAGTACTTC
CDR3: CAFGTSYEQYF

D: TRBD1
size: NA
V: TRBV27
J: TRBJ2-4
DNA: TGTGCCAGCAGTTCCCCCGGACAGGGGGACATTCAGTACTTC
CDR3: CASSSPGQGDIQYF

D: TRBD1
size: NA
V: TRBV4-2
J: TRBJ1-2
DNA: TGTGCCAGCAGCCAAGCGGGACAGGATATGGATGGCTACACCTTC
CDR3: CASSQAGQDMDGYTF

D: NA
size: NA
V: TRBV6-1
J: TRBJ2-1
DNA: TGTGCCAGCAGTGAACAGGAGGGCGGGTACAATGAGCAGTTCTTC
CDR3: CASSEQEGGYNEQFF

D: NA
size: NA
V: TRBV27
J: TRBJ1-5
DNA: TGTGCCAGCAGTCCACGGAACAATCAGCCCCAGCATTTT
CDR3: CASSPRNNQPQHF

D: NA
size: NA
V: TRBV28
J: TRBJ1-4
DNA: TGTGCCAGCAGTTCCGAAAATGAAAAACTGTTTTTT
CDR3: CASSSENEKLFF

D: NA
size: NA
V: TRBV29-1
J: TRBJ1-1
DNA: TGCAGCGTTGCGGCTTTGAACACTGAAGCTTTCTTT
CDR3: CSVAALNTEAFF

D: NA
size: few
V: TRBV14
J: TRBJ2-2
DNA: TGTGCCAGCAGCCAAGTTGAGGCAACCGGGGAGCTGTTTTTT
CDR3: CASSQVEATGELFF

D: TRBD2
size: few
V: TRBV6-5
J: TRBJ2-5
DNA: TGTGCCAGCAGTTACTCCGCGGGAGAAGAGACCCAGTACTTC
CDR3: CASSYSAGEETQYF

D: NA
size: NA
V: TRBV5-6
J: TRBJ2-1
DNA: TGTGCCAGCAGCTTACAGGATGGGGATGAGCAGTTCTTC
CDR3: CASSLQDGDEQFF

D: TRBD1
size: NA
V: TRBV7-9
J: TRBJ2-7
DNA: TGTGCCAGCAGCTCAAACGGACAGGGGATCTACGAGCAGTACTTC
CDR3: CASSSNGQGIYEQYF

D: NA
size: NA
V: TRBV11-2
J: TRBJ2-7
DNA: TGTGCCAGCAGACCCAGGGGCGAACCCTACGAGCAGTACTTC
CDR3: CASRPRGEPYEQYF

D: TRBD1
size: few
V: TRBV10-2
J: TRBJ1-1
DNA: TGCGCCAGCACCATGGGACAGCTCGAAGCTTTCTTT
CDR3: CASTMGQLEAFF

D: NA
size: once
V: TRBV7-9
J: TRBJ2-2
DNA: TGTGCCAGCAGCTATAGCCGGGAGCTGTTTTTT
CDR3: CASSYSRELFF

D: NA
size: NA
V: TRBV9
J: TRBJ2-3
DNA: TGTGCCAGCAGCACCCAACAGGGATTCACAGATACGCAGTATTTT
CDR3: CASSTQQGFTDTQYF

D: NA
size: NA
V: TRBV9
J: TRBJ2-7
DNA: TGTGCCAGCAGCGTAGATCAGCGGTCCTACGAGCAGTACTTC
CDR3: CASSVDQRSYEQYF

D: TRBD2
size: NA
V: TRBV29-1
J: TRBJ2-1
DNA: TGCAGCGTGAAGACTAGCGGGGGCTCCTCCTACAATGAGCAGTTCTTC
CDR3: CSVKTSGGSSYNEQFF

D: NA
size: NA
V: TRBV29-1
J: TRBJ2-5
DNA: TGCAGCGTTGAAGTCCGGACAGAAGAGACCCAGTACTTC
CDR3: CSVEVRTEETQYF

D: TRBD2
size: NA
V: TRBV5-4
J: TRBJ2-4
DNA: TGTGCCAGCAGCCAAGATATGAGCGGGGGGCCTAACATTCAGTACTTC
CDR3: CASSQDMSGGPNIQYF